The rows below give T cell receptor beta chains drawn from one sample of a study of cytomegalovirus exposure and HLA in healthy donors. Only in-frame clones appear in the TCRdb table, and some are missing; sequencing was by immunoSEQ multiplex PCR. The sample yields about 150,000 clones, roughly 80% seen once. The specimen was PBMCs. Receptors originate from a man in his late teens or twenties in good health and CMV-seropositive. The CDR3 runs from the conserved cysteine through the conserved F or W. The D gene is left open where the match is weak. A clone size is listed for some rows: how often the clone was seen (once, few, many), or a class if it is expanded.

CDR3 protein | CDR3 DNA | clone size | J gene | V gene | D gene
CASSLLAGGRHEQFF | TGTGCCAGTAGCCTACTAGCGGGAGGGCGTCATGAGCAGTTCTTC | . | TRBJ2-1 | TRBV19 | TRBD2
CASSPARELFF | TGTGCCAGCAGTCCCGCCCGGGAACTGTTTTTT | . | TRBJ1-4 | TRBV28 | .
CASSQDNRNYGYTF | TGCGCCAGCAGCCAAGATAACAGGAACTATGGCTACACCTTC | . | TRBJ1-2 | TRBV4-1 | .
CASIPGVFGFGNTEAFF | TGTGCCAGCATCCCCGGAGTGTTTGGGTTTGGTAACACTGAAGCTTTCTTT | . | TRBJ1-1 | TRBV27 | .
CASSLDSGRNEQFF | TGTGCCAGCAGCTTAGATAGCGGGAGAAATGAGCAGTTCTTC | . | TRBJ2-1 | TRBV7-9 | TRBD2
CASIRDRNTGELFF | TGTGCCAGCATCCGGGACAGAAACACCGGGGAGCTGTTTTTT | . | TRBJ2-2 | TRBV2 | TRBD1
CASSPGTLNTGELFF | TGTGCCAGCAGCCCTGGGACATTGAACACCGGGGAGCTGTTTTTT | once | TRBJ2-2 | TRBV11-3 | .
CASSSNGGSQETQYF | TGTGCCAGCAGCTCAAACGGGGGATCCCAAGAGACCCAGTACTTC | few | TRBJ2-5 | TRBV7-9 | .
CASSFNRGARGYTF | TGTGCCAGCAGCTTCAACAGGGGGGCGAGGGGCTACACCTTC | . | TRBJ1-2 | TRBV5-8 | TRBD1
CASSRGVTDTQYF | TGTGCCAGCAGCCGCGGGGTTACAGATACGCAGTATTTT | . | TRBJ2-3 | TRBV14 | .
CASSLEGPGGQGAFF | TGCGCCAGCAGCTTGGAAGGTCCGGGCGGCCAGGGAGCTTTCTTT | . | TRBJ1-1 | TRBV5-1 | .
CASSQGGHEQYF | TGTGCCAGCAGCCAGGGGGGCCACGAGCAGTACTTC | . | TRBJ2-7 | TRBV6-6 | .
CASSLAALGQAHNEQFF | TGTGCCAGCAGCTTGGCCGCTCTGGGACAGGCCCACAATGAGCAGTTCTTC | . | TRBJ2-1 | TRBV5-4 | TRBD1
CASSSGRGGTPHNEQFF | TGTGCCAGTAGTAGCGGCCGGGGCGGGACGCCCCACAATGAGCAGTTCTTC | once | TRBJ2-1 | TRBV19 | .
CASSIGSVSYNEQFF | TGTGCCAGTAGTATAGGCAGCGTCTCCTACAATGAGCAGTTCTTC | . | TRBJ2-1 | TRBV19 | .
CASSFNPEGTGELFF | TGTGCCAGCAGTTTCAACCCGGAGGGCACCGGGGAGCTGTTTTTT | . | TRBJ2-2 | TRBV28 | .
CASSPRYTHREGPYEQYF | TGTGCCAGCAGTCCCCGCTACACCCACCGGGAGGGCCCCTACGAGCAGTACTTC | once | TRBJ2-7 | TRBV28 | TRBD2
CASSLGGRQLYNEQFF | TGTGCCAGCAGCTTAGGTGGGAGGCAATTGTACAATGAGCAGTTCTTC | . | TRBJ2-1 | TRBV7-6 | .
CASSEVGGELFF | TGCGCCAGCAGTGAGGTCGGCGGGGAGCTGTTTTTT | . | TRBJ2-2 | TRBV10-2 | .
CASSLLAGVNTGELFF | TGCGCCAGCAGCTTGTTGGCGGGAGTGAACACCGGGGAGCTGTTTTTT | . | TRBJ2-2 | TRBV5-1 | TRBD2
CASRETSGSFKYEQYF | TGTGCCAGCAGAGAAACTAGCGGGAGTTTCAAGTACGAGCAGTACTTC | . | TRBJ2-7 | TRBV5-4 | TRBD2
CASSPYAGETQYF | TGTGCCAGCAGTCCTTACGCGGGGGAGACCCAGTACTTC | . | TRBJ2-5 | TRBV27 | .
CASSLDRGKRFAQYF | TGTGCCAGCAGCTTAGATCGCGGGAAGAGGTTCGCGCAGTATTTT | . | TRBJ2-3 | TRBV7-2 | .
CASSGHLSNQPQHF | TGTGCCAGCAGTGGGCACTTAAGCAATCAGCCCCAGCATTTT | . | TRBJ1-5 | TRBV28 | .
CASSSRSRQTYEQYF | TGTGCCAGCAGCTCGAGGTCGAGACAGACCTACGAGCAGTACTTC | . | TRBJ2-7 | TRBV5-8 | .
CASSFVGTGKTQYF | TGTGCCAGCAGCTTCGTAGGGACTGGGAAGACCCAGTACTTC | . | TRBJ2-5 | TRBV5-8 | .
CASSYLVGVMHEQFF | TGTGCCAGCAGTTACTTGGTGGGAGTTATGCATGAGCAGTTCTTC | . | TRBJ2-1 | TRBV6-5 | .
CASSLGQGVGPLHF | TGTGCCAGCAGCTTGGGACAGGGGGTGGGGCCCCTCCACTTT | . | TRBJ1-6 | TRBV7-3 | TRBD1
CAKANTIYF | TGTGCCAAAGCAAACACCATATATTTT | few | TRBJ1-3 | TRBV28 | .
CASSRLPGLAGRSGGETQYF | TGTGCCAGCAGCCGACTACCGGGACTAGCGGGAAGGTCGGGCGGAGAGACCCAGTACTTC | . | TRBJ2-5 | TRBV28 | TRBD2
CASSFVNEQFF | TGTGCCAGCAGTTTCGTCAATGAGCAGTTCTTC | . | TRBJ2-1 | TRBV28 | .
CASSLGREETQYF | TGTGCCAGCAGTTTAGGCCGGGAAGAGACCCAGTACTTC | . | TRBJ2-5 | TRBV28 | .
CASSGRGLVVNEQFF | TGTGCCAGCAGTGGCCGGGGACTAGTGGTCAATGAGCAGTTCTTC | . | TRBJ2-1 | TRBV25-1 | TRBD2
CASSDSGGQGSVYRLGPTHWEQFF | TGTGCCAGCAGTGACTCGGGGGGACAGGGCTCTGTCTATAGGCTAGGGCCCACACATTGGGAGCAGTTCTTC | . | TRBJ2-1 | TRBV6-4 | TRBD1
CASSLYVGTSGTTPTDTQYF | TGTGCCAGCAGTTTATACGTCGGGACTAGCGGGACCACCCCCACAGATACGCAGTATTTT | . | TRBJ2-3 | TRBV28 | TRBD2
CASSALAGGIYEQYF | TGTGCCAGCAGCGCACTAGCGGGAGGTATCTACGAGCAGTACTTC | . | TRBJ2-7 | TRBV7-2 | TRBD2
CASSTLGRGVETQYF | TGTGCCAGCAGTACCCTTGGCAGGGGCGTGGAGACCCAGTACTTC | few | TRBJ2-5 | TRBV6-5 | .
CAWSRGHTYEQYF | TGTGCCTGGAGTAGGGGCCATACCTACGAGCAGTACTTC | few | TRBJ2-7 | TRBV30 | .
CASSSTTQGASGTEAFF | TGTGCCAGCAGCTCGACCACACAGGGGGCGTCGGGGACTGAAGCCTTCTTT | . | TRBJ1-1 | TRBV5-8 | TRBD1
CASSPRTAREAFF | TGTGCCAGCAGCCCGAGGACAGCCCGAGAAGCTTTCTTT | . | TRBJ1-1 | TRBV7-6 | .
CASSIPGTGAYGYTF | TGTGCCAGTAGTATCCCCGGGACAGGGGCCTATGGCTACACCTTC | . | TRBJ1-2 | TRBV19 | TRBD1
CASSLGAPIQYF | TGTGCCAGCAGCTTAGGGGCTCCAATCCAGTACTTC | . | TRBJ2-7 | TRBV7-9 | .
CASSFGDTSGSGVQYF | TGTGCCAGCAGTTTTGGGGATACTAGCGGGAGCGGAGTGCAGTACTTC | . | TRBJ2-7 | TRBV28 | TRBD2
CAWNRGDPTEAFF | TGTGCCTGGAACCGGGGAGATCCTACTGAAGCTTTCTTT | . | TRBJ1-1 | TRBV30 | .
CATAAGSGANVLTF | TGTGCCACCGCAGCGGGCTCTGGGGCCAACGTCCTGACTTTC | . | TRBJ2-6 | TRBV6-1 | .
CASSYRDRGNTEAFF | TGTGCCAGCAGTTACCGCGACAGGGGAAACACTGAAGCTTTCTTT | . | TRBJ1-1 | TRBV27 | TRBD1
CASSLRLLAGPGGDEQFF | TGTGCCAGCAGCTTACGACTTCTGGCGGGGCCGGGGGGGGATGAGCAGTTCTTC | once | TRBJ2-1 | TRBV5-4 | TRBD2